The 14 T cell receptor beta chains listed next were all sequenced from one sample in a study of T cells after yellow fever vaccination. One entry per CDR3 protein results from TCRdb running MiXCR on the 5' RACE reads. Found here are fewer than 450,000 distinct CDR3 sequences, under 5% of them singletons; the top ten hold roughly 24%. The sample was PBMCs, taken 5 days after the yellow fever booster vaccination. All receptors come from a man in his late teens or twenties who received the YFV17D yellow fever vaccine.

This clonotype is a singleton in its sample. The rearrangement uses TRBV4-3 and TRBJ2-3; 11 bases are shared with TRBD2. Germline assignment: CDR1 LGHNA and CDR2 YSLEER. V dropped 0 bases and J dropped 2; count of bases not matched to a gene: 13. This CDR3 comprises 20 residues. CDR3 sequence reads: CASSQDTPGTSGDLTDTQYF. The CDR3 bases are TGCGCCAGCAGCCAAGATACCCCGGGGACTAGCGGAGACCTCACAGATACGCAGTATTTT.

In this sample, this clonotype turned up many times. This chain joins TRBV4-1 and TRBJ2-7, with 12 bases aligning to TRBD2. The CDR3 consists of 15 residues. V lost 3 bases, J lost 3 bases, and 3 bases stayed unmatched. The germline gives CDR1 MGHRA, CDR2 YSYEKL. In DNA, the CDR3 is TGCGCCAGCAGCCACCGACTAGCGGGAGACTACGAGCAGTACTTC. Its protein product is CASSHRLAGDYEQYF.

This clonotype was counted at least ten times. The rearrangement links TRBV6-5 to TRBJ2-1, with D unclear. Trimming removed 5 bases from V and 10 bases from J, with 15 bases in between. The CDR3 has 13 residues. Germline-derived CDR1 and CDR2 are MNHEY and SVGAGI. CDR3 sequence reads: CASSEIRVSEQFF. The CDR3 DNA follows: TGTGCCAGCAGTGAGATTAGGGTTTCCGAGCAGTTCTTC.

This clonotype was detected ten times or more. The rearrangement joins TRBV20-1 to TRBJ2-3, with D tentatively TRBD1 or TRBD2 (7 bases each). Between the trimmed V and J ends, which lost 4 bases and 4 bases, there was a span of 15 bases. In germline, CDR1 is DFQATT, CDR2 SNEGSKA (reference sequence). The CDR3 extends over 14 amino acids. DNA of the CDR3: TGCAGTGCTACAGGGGGGGGCCGGGCAGATACGCAGTATTTT. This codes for CSATGGGRADTQYF.

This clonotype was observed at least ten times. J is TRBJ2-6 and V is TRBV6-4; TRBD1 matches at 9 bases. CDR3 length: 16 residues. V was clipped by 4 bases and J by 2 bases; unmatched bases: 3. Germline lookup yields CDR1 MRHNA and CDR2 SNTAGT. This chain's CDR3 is CASSVTGGAGANVLTF. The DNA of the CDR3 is TGTGCCAGCAGTGTGACAGGGGGAGCTGGGGCCAACGTCCTGACTTTC.

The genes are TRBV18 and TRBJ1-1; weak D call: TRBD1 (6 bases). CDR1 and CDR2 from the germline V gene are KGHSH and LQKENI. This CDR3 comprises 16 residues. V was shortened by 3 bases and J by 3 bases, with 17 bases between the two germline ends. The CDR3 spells CASSPSPTGWDTEAFF. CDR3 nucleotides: TGTGCCAGCTCACCCAGTCCCACAGGGTGGGACACTGAAGCTTTCTTT.

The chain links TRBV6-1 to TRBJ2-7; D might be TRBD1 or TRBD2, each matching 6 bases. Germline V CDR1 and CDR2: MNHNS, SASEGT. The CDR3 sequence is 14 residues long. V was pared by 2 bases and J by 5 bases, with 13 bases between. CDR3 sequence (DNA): TGTGCCAGCAGTGAACGCCCGGGGGCGGACGAGCAGTACGTC. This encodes CASSERPGADEQYV.

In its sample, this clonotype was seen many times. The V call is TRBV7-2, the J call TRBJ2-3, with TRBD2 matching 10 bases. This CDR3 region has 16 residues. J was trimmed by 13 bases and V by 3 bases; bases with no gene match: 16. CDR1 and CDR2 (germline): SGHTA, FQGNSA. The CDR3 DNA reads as TGTGCCAGCAGCTTTAGCGGGGGGCCTTTGGCCCGTTCGGAGTATTTT. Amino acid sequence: CASSFSGGPLARSEYF.

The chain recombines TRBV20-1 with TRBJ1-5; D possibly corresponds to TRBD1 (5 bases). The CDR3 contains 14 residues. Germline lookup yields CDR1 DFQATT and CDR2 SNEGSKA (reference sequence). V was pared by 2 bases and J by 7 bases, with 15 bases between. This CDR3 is CSARNGPGQQPQHF. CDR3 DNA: TGCAGTGCTAGAAATGGTCCAGGGCAACAGCCCCAGCATTTT.

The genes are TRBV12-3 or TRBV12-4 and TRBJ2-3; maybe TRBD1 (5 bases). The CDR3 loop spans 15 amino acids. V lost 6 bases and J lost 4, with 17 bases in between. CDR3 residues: CASSPSAGSADTQYF. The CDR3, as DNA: TGTGCCAGCAGCCCCTCGGCAGGGTCAGCAGATACGCAGTATTTT.

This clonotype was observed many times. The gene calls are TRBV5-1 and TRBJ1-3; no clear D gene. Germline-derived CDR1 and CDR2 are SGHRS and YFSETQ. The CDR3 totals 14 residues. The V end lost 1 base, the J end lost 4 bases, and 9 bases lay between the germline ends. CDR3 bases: TGCGCCAGCAGCTTGATAGACGGAGGAAACACCATATATTTT. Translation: CASSLIDGGNTIYF.

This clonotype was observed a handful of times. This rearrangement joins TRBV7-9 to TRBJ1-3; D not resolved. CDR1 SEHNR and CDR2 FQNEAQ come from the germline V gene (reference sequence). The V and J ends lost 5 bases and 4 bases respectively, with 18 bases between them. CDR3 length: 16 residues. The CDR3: CASSQRPSREGNTIYF. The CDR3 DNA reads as TGTGCCAGCAGCCAGAGACCCTCGCGGGAAGGAAACACCATATATTTT.

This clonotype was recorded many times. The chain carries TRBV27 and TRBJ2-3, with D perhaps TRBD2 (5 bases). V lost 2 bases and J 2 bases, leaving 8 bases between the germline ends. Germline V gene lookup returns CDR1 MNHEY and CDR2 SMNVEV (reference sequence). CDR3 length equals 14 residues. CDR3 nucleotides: TGTGCCAGCAGTTTAAGGACTTACACAGATACGCAGTATTTT. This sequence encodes CASSLRTYTDTQYF.

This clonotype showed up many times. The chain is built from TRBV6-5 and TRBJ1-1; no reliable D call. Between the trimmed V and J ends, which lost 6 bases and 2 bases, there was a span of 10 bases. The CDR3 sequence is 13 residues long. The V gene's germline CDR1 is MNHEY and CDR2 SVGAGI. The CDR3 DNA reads TGTGCCAGCAGACAGCGGGGAAACACTGAAGCTTTCTTT. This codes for CASRQRGNTEAFF.